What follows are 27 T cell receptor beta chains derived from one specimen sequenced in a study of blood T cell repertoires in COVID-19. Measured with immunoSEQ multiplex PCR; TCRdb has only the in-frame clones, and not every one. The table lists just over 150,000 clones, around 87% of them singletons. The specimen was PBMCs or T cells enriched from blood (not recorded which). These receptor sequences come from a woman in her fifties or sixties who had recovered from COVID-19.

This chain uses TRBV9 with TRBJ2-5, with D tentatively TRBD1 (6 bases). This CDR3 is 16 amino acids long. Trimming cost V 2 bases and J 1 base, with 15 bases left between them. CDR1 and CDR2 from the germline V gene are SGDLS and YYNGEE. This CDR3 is CASSVTITGLQETQYF. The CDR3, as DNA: TGTGCCAGCAGCGTGACCATCACAGGGCTCCAAGAGACCCAGTACTTC.

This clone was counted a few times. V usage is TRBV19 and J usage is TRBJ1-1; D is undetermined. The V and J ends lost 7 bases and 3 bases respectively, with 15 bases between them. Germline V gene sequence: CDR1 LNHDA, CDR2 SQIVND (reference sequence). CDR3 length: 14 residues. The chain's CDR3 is CASNPSRFDTEAFF. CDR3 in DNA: TGTGCCAGTAACCCGTCCCGGTTCGACACTGAAGCTTTCTTT.

The CDR3 sequence is CASSKGQGMNTEAFF. CDR3 DNA: TGTGCCAGCAGCAAGGGCCAGGGTATGAACACTGAAGCTTTCTTT. The chain uses TRBV11-3 and TRBJ1-1; D perhaps matches TRBD1 (5 bases). CDR1 and CDR2 (germline): SGHNT, YENEEA. The CDR3 contains 15 residues. V was shortened by 5 bases and J by 0 bases, with 13 bases between the two germline ends.

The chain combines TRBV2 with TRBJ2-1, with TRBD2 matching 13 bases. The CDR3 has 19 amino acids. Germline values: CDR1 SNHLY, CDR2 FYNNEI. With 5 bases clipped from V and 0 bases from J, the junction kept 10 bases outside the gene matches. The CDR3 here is CASSYYGTSGVSSYNEQFF. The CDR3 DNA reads TGTGCCAGCAGTTACTACGGGACTAGCGGGGTGAGCTCCTACAATGAGCAGTTCTTC.

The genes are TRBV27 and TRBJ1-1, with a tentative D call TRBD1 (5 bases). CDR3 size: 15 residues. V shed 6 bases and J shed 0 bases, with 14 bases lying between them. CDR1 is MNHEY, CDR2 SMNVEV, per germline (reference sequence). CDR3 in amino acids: CASRPGQFMNTEAFF. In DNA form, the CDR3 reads TGTGCCAGCAGACCAGGACAATTCATGAACACTGAAGCTTTCTTT.

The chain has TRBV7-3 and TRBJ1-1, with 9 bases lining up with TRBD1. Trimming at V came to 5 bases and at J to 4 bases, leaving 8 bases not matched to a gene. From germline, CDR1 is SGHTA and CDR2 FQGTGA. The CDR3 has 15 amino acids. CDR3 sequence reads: CASSPGTGKGTEAFF. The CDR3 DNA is TGTGCCAGCAGCCCGGGGACAGGGAAGGGCACTGAAGCTTTCTTT. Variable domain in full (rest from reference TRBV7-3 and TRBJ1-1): GAGVSQTPSNKVTEKGKYVELRCDPISGHTALYWYRQSLGQGPEFLIYFQGTGAADDSGLPNDRFFAVRPEGSVSTLKIQRTERGDSAVYLCASSPGTGKGTEAFFGQGTRLTVV.

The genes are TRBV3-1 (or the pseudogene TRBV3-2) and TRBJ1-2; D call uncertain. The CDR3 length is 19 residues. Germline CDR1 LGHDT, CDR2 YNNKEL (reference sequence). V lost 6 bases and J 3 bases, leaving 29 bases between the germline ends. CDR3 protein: CASRHQEVPPTALYYGYTF. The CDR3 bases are TGTGCCAGCAGACATCAGGAGGTACCCCCAACGGCCCTATACTATGGCTACACCTTC.

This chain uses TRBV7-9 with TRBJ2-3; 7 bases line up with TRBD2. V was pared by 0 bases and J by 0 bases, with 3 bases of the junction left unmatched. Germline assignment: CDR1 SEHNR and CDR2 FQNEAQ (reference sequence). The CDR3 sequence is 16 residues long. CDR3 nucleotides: TGTGCCAGCAGCTTAGCCTGGCGGGGGAGCACAGATACGCAGTATTTT. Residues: CASSLAWRGSTDTQYF.

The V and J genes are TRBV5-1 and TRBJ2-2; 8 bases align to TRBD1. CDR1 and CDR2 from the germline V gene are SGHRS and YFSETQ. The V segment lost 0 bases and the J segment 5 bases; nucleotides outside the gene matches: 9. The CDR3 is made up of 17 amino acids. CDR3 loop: CASSLAVQGAGTGELFF. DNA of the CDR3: TGCGCCAGCAGCTTGGCCGTGCAGGGGGCAGGGACCGGGGAGCTGTTTTTT.

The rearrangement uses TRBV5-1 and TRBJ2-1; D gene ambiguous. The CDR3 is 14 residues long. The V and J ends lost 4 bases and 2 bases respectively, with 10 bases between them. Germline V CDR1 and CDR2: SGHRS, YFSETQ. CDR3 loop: CASSAITAYNEQFF. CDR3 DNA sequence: TGCGCCAGCAGCGCGATAACAGCCTACAATGAGCAGTTCTTC. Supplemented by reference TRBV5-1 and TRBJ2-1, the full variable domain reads KAGVTQTPRYLIKTRGQQVTLSCSPISGHRSVSWYQQTPGQGLQFLFEYFSETQRNKGNFPGRFSGRQFSNSRSEMNVSTLELGDSALYLCASSAITAYNEQFFGPGTRLTVL.

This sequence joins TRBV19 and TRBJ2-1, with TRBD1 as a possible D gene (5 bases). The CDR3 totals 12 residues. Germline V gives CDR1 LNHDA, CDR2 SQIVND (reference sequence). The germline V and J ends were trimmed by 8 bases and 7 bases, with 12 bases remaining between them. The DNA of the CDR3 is TGTGCCAGTTCCGACAGAGAGAATGAGCAGTTCTTC. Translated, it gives CASSDRENEQFF.

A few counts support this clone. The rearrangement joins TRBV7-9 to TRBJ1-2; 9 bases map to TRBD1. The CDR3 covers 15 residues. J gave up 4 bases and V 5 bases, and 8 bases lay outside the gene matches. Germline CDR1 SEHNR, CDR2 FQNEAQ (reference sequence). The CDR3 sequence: CASSHGQGKSYGYTF. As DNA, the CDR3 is TGTGCCAGCAGCCACGGACAGGGGAAGAGCTATGGCTACACCTTC.

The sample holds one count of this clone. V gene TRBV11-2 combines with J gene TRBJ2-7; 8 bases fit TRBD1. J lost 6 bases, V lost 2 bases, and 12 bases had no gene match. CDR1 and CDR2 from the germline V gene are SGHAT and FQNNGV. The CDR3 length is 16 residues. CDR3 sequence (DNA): TGTGCCAGCAGCTTATTGATTGTAACAGGGGGTCGCGAGCAGTACTTC. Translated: CASSLLIVTGGREQYF.

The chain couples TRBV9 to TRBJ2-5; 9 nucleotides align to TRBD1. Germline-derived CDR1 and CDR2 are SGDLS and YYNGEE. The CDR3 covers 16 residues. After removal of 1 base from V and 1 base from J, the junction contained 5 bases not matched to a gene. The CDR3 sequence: CASSVRDRVFQETQYF. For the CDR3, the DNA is TGTGCCAGCAGCGTACGGGACAGGGTATTCCAAGAGACCCAGTACTTC.

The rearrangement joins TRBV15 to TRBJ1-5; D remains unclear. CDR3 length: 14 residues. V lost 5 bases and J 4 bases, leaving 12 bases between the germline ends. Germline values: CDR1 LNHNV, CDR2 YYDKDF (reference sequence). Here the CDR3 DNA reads TGTGCCACCAGCTCTCTAGCGGGTAATCAGCCCCAGCATTTT. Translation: CATSSLAGNQPQHF.

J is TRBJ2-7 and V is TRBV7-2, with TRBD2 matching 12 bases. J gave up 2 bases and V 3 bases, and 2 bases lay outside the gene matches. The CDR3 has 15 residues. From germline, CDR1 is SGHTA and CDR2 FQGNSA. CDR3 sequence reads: CASSFRTSGTYEQYF. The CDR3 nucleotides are TGTGCCAGCAGCTTTCGGACTAGCGGGACCTACGAGCAGTACTTC.

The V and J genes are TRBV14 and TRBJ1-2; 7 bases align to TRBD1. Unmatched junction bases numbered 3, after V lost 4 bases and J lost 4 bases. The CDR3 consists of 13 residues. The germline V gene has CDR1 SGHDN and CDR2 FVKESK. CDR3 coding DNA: TGTGCCAGCAGCCGCGGGACAGCCTATGGCTACACCTTC. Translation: CASSRGTAYGYTF.

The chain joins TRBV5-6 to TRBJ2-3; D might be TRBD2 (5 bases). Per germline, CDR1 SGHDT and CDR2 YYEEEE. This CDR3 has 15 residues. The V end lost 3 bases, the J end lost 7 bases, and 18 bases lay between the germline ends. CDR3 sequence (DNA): TGTGCCAGCAGCTCCTCAACTAGATTAGCAAATACGCAGTATTTT. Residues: CASSSSTRLANTQYF.

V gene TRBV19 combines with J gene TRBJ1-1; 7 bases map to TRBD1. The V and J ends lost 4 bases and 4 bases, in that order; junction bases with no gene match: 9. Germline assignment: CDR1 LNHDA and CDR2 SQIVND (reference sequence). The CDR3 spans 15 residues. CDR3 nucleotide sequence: TGTGCCAGTAGTACGACAGGGTTTATGATCACTGAAGCTTTCTTT. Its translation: CASSTTGFMITEAFF.

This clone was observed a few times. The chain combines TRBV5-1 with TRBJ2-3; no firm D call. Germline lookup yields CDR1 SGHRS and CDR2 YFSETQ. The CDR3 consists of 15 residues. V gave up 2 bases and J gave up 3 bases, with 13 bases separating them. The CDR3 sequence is CASSFYGPRTDTQYF. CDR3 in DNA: TGCGCCAGCAGCTTCTACGGCCCCAGGACAGATACGCAGTATTTT.

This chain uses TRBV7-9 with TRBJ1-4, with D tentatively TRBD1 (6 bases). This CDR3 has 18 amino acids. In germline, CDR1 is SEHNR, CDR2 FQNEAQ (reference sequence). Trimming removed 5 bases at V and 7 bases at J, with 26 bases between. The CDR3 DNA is TGTGCCAGCAGCCCCCTCCGGGGGGCTAATAATAATGGTGAAAAACTGTTTTTT. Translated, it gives CASSPLRGANNNGEKLFF.

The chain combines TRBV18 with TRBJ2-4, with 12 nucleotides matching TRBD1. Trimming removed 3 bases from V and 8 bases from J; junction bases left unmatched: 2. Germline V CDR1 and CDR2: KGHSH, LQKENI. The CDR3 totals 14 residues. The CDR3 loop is CASSPGQGAYIQYF. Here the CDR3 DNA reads TGTGCCAGCTCACCGGGACAGGGGGCATACATTCAGTACTTC.

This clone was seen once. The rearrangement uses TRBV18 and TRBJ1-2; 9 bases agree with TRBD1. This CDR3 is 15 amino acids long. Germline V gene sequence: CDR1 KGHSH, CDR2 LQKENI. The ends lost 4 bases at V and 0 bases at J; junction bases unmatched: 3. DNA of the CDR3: TGTGCCAGCTCACGGGGGACAGGGACTAACTATGGCTACACCTTC. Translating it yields CASSRGTGTNYGYTF.

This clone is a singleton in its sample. The CDR3 DNA is TGTGCCAGCAGTGTTGACAGGGGGGGTATCTATAATTCACCCCTCCACTTT. Protein product: CASSVDRGGIYNSPLHF. The chain couples TRBV6-1 to TRBJ1-6; 9 bases are shared with TRBD1. Losses at the gene ends were 4 bases for V and 3 bases for J; bases not matched to a gene: 7. The CDR3 runs 17 residues. Germline CDR1 MNHNS, CDR2 SASEGT.

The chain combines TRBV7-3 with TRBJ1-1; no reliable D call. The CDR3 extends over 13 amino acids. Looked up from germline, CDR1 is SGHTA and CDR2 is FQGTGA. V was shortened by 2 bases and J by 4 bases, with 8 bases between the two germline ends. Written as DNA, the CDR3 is TGTGCCAGCAGCTTAGATAGAAGCACTGAAGCTTTCTTT. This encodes CASSLDRSTEAFF.

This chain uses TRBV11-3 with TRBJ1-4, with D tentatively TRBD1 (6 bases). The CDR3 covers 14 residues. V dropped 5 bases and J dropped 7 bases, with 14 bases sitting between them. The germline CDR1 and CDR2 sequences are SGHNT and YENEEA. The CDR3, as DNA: TGTGCCAGCAGCATGAAACAGGGTGCTGAAAAACTGTTTTTT. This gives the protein CASSMKQGAEKLFF.

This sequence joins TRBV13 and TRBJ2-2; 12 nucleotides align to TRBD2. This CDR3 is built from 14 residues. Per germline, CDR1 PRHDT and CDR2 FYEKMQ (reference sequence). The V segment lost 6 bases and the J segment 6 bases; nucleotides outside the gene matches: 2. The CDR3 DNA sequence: TGTGCCAGCAGGCCTAGCGGGGGGGCCGGGGAGCTGTTTTTT. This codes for CASRPSGGAGELFF.